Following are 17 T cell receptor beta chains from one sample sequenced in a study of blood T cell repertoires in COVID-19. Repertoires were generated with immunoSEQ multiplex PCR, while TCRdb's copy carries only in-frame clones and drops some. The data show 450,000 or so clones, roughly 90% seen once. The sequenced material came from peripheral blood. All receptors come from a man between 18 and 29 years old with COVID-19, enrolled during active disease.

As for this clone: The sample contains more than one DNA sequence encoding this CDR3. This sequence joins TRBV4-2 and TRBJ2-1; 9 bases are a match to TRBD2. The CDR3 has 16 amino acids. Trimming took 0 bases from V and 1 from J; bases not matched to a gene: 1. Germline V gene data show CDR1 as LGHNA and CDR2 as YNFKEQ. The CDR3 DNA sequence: TGTGCCAGCAGCCAAGACCTAGCGGGATCCTACAATGAGCAGTTCTTC. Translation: CASSQDLAGSYNEQFF.

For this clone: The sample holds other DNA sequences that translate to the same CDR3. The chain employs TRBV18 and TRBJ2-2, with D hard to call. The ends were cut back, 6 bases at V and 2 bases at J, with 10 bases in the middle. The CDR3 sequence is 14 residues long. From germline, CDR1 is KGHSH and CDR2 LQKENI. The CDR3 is CASSSGLNTGELFF. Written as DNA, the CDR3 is TGTGCCAGCTCGTCGGGTCTCAACACCGGGGAGCTGTTTTTT. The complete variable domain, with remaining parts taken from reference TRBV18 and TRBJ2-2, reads NAGVMQNPRHLVRRRGQEARLRCSPMKGHSHVYWYRQLPEEGLKFMVYLQKENIIDESGMPKERFSAEFPKEGPSILRIQQVVRGDSAAYFCASSSGLNTGELFFGEGSRLTVL.

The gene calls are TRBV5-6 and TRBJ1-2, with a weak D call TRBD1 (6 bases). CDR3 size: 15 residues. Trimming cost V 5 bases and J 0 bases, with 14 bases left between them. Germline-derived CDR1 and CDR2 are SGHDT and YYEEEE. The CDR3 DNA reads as TGTGCCAGCAGTTATACGACAGGATCTAACTATGGCTACACCTTC. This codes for CASSYTTGSNYGYTF. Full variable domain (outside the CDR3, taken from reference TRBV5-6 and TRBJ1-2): DAGVTQSPTHLIKTRGQQVTLRCSPKSGHDTVSWYQQALGQGPQFIFQYYEEEERQRGNFPDRFSGHQFPNYSSELNVNALLLGDSALYLCASSYTTGSNYGYTFGSGTRLTVV.

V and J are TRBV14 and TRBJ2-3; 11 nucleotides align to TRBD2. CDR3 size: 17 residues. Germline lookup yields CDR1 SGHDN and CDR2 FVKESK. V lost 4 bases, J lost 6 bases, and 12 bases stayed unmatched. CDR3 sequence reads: CASSRRTSGGLVDTQYF. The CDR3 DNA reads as TGTGCCAGCAGCCGCCGAACTAGCGGGGGCCTGGTGGATACGCAGTATTTT.

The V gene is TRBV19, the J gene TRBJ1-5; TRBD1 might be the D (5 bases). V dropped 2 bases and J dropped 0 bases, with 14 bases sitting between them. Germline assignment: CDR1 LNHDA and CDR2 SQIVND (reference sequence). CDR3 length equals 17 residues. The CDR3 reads CASSIFPLGGSNQPQHF. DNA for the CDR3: TGTGCCAGTAGTATATTTCCCTTGGGGGGTAGCAATCAGCCCCAGCATTTT.

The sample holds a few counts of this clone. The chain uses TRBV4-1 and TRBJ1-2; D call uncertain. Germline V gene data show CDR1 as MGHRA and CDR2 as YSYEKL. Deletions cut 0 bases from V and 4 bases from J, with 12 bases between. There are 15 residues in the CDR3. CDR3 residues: CASSQDRQGAYGYTF. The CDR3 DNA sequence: TGCGCCAGCAGCCAAGATCGTCAAGGAGCCTATGGCTACACCTTC.

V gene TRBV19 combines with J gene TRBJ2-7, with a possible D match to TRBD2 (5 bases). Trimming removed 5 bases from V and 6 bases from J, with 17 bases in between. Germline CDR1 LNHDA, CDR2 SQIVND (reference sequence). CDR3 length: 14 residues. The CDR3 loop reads CASSFQTGVFEQYF. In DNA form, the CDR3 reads TGTGCCAGTAGTTTCCAAACCGGGGTCTTCGAGCAGTACTTC.

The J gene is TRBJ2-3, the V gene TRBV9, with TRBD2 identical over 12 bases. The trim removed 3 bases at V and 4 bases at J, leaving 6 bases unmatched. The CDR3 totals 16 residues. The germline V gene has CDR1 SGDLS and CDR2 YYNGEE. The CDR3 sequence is CASSALLAGGADTQYF. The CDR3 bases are TGTGCCAGCAGCGCCCTCCTAGCGGGAGGGGCAGATACGCAGTATTTT.

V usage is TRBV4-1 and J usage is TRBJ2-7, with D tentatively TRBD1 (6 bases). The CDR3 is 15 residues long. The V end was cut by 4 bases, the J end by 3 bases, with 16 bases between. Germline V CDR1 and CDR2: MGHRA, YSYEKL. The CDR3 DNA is TGCGCCAGCAGCCCAGACGGCGCAGGGGACTACGAGCAGTACTTC. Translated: CASSPDGAGDYEQYF.

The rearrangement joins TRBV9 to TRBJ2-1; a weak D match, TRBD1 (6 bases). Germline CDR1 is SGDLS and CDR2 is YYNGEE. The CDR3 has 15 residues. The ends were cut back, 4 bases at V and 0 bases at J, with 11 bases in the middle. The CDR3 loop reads CASSLRGISYNEQFF. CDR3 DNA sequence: TGTGCCAGCAGCCTAAGGGGGATCTCCTACAATGAGCAGTTCTTC.

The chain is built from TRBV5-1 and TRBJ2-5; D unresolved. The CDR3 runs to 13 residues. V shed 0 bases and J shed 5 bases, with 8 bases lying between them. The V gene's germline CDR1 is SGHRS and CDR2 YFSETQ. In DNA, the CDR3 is TGCGCCAGCAGCTTGGCCGGTCGGGAGACCCAGTACTTC. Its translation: CASSLAGRETQYF.

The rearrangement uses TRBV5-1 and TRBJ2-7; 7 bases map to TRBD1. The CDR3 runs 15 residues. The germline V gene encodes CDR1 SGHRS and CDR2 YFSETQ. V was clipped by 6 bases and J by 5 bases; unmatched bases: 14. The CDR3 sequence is CASTPTGVSYNEQYF. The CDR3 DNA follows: TGCGCCAGCACCCCAACAGGGGTGTCTTACAACGAGCAGTACTTC.

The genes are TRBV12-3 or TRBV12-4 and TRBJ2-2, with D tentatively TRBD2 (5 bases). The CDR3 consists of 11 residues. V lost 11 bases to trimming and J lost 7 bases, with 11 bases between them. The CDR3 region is CACCGHGELFF. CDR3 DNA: TGTGCCTGCTGCGGGCACGGGGAGCTGTTTTTT.

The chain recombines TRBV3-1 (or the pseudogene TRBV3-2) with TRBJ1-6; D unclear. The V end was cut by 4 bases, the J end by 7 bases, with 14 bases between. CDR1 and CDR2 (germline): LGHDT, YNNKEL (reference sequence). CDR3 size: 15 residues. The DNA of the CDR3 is TGTGCCAGCAGCCCTCCGGGAGGAAGGAATTCACCCCTCCACTTT. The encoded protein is CASSPPGGRNSPLHF.

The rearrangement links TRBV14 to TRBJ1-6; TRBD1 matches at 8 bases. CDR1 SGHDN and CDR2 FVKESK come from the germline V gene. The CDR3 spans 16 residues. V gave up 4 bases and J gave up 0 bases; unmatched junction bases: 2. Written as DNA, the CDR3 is TGTGCCAGCAGCCGAGGACAGGGCTCCTATAATTCACCCCTCCACTTT. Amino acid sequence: CASSRGQGSYNSPLHF.

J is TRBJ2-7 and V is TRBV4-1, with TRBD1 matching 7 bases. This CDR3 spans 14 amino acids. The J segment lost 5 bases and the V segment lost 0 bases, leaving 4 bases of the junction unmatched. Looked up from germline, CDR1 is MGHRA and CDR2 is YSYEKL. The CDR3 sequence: CASSQEKTGDEQYF. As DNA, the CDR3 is TGCGCCAGCAGCCAAGAGAAAACAGGGGACGAGCAGTACTTC.

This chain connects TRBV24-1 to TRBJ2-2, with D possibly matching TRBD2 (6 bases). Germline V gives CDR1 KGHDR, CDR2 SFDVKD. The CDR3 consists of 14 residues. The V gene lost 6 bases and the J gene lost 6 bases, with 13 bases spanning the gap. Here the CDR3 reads CATSTSWGSGELFF. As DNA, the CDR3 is TGTGCCACCAGTACTAGCTGGGGATCCGGGGAGCTGTTTTTT.